These T cell receptor beta chains were read from a single sample in a study of CD8 T cells in ankylosing spondylitis. TCRdb re-called the 5' RACE reads through MiXCR, storing one row per CDR3 protein. The table lists about 450,000 distinct CDR3 sequences, more than 25% of them singletons, with approximately 1% in the top ten. Material for sequencing was blood, either unsorted or a sorted T cell fraction (not recorded which). These receptors were taken from a male donor with ankylosing spondylitis. The CDR3 runs from the conserved cysteine through the conserved F or W. The D gene is left open where the match is weak. Part of the rows lack a size; the others show once, few, many or a class for expanded clones.

V	size	J	D	DNA	CDR3
TRBV29-1	few	TRBJ2-1	TRBD1	TGCAGCGTTGAGCCCACAGGGGGTCCCTATGAGCAGTTCTTC	CSVEPTGGPYEQFF
TRBV27	few	TRBJ2-3	TRBD2	TGTGCCAGCAGTTTGCCGGGACTAGAGCCGTATTTT	CASSLPGLEPYF
TRBV5-1	many	TRBJ1-5	NA	TGCGCCAGCAGCTTGGACCCAGGGCAGCCCCAGCATTTT	CASSLDPGQPQHF
TRBV12-3/TRBV12-4	few	TRBJ2-2	TRBD2	TGTGCCACCACCCAGGCGGGAGTAATTACCGGGGAGCTGTTTTTT	CATTQAGVITGELFF
TRBV11-1	few	TRBJ2-3	NA	TGTGCCAGCAGCGCTAGAAATACGCAGTATTTT	CASSARNTQYF
TRBV5-1	NA	TRBJ2-5	NA	TGCGCCAGCAGCTTGAGAACTCCTGAAGAGACCCAGTACTTC	CASSLRTPEETQYF
TRBV19	NA	TRBJ1-5	NA	TGTGCCAGTAGTTTACAGGTGCTAAATCAGCCCCAGCATTTT	CASSLQVLNQPQHF
TRBV6-5	NA	TRBJ2-3	NA	TGTGCCAGCAGTTACCCGAGGGGCGAATTGGCAGATACGCAGTATTTT	CASSYPRGELADTQYF
TRBV7-9	NA	TRBJ1-2	NA	TGTGCCAGCAGCCTATTTGAGGGGTCTGGCTATGGCTACACCTTC	CASSLFEGSGYGYTF
TRBV12-5	once	TRBJ2-3	TRBD2	TGTGCTAGTGGTTTGCCGCCTTGGACTAGCGGGAGGCCCAGCACAGATACGCAGTATTTT	CASGLPPWTSGRPSTDTQYF
TRBV15	few	TRBJ1-1	NA	TGTGCCACCAGCCTGGGGAACACTGAAGCTTTCTTT	CATSLGNTEAFF
TRBV7-2	few	TRBJ1-6	TRBD1	TGTGCCAGCAGCTATCCGACAGGGACGGAGAATTCACCCCTCCACTTT	CASSYPTGTENSPLHF
TRBV7-7	NA	TRBJ2-1	TRBD2	TGTGCCAGCAGCTTAGGGGTTGCGGGAGATGAGCAGTTCTTC	CASSLGVAGDEQFF
TRBV5-1	NA	TRBJ2-7	NA	TGCGCCAGCAGCTTGGTTGCAGAGGGTTCCTACGAGCAGTACTTC	CASSLVAEGSYEQYF
TRBV5-1	NA	TRBJ2-2	NA	TGCGCCAGCAGCTTGGGGTTTCGGACGGGAGTTATCACCGGGGAGCTGTTTTTT	CASSLGFRTGVITGELFF
TRBV10-1	NA	TRBJ2-2	TRBD1	TGCGCCAGCAGGGGAAGGGGGCCGTCGGGGGAGCTGTTTTTT	CASRGRGPSGELFF
TRBV6-1	few	TRBJ1-6	NA	TGTGCCAGCAGTGAATTTTGGGGGGCTTCACCCCTCCACTTT	CASSEFWGASPLHF
TRBV25-1	NA	TRBJ2-2	TRBD2	TGTGCCAGCAGTGACGCCCGAGCACTAGCGGGACTGAACACCGGGGAGCTGTTTTTT	CASSDARALAGLNTGELFF
TRBV5-1	NA	TRBJ1-2	TRBD1	TGCGCCAGCAGCTTGGAGGTAGGGGGCATCTATGGCTACACCTTC	CASSLEVGGIYGYTF
TRBV11-3	few	TRBJ2-2	NA	TGTGCCAGCAGCCGGACTACCTCGAACACCGGGGAGCTGTTTTTT	CASSRTTSNTGELFF
TRBV2	NA	TRBJ1-2	NA	TGTGCCAGCATTAGAAGGGAGGTCACCTATGGCTACACCTTC	CASIRREVTYGYTF
TRBV7-2	few	TRBJ2-2	NA	TGTGCCAGCAGCTTACGTCTCACCGGGGAGCTGTTTTTT	CASSLRLTGELFF
TRBV6-1	few	TRBJ2-2	TRBD2	TGTGCCAGCAGTGAAGCGCAACTAGCGGGAGGCACCGGGGAGCTGTTTTTT	CASSEAQLAGGTGELFF
TRBV10-3	NA	TRBJ1-1	NA	TGTGCCATCAGTGGCAGGCCGAACACTGAAGCTTTCTTT	CAISGRPNTEAFF
TRBV4-2	few	TRBJ2-7	TRBD1	TGTGCCAGCAGCCAAGCGGTGGGACAGGGGTCCTACGAGCAGTACTTC	CASSQAVGQGSYEQYF
TRBV5-1	NA	TRBJ2-1	TRBD2	TGCGCCTCAGCCCGCCTAGCGGGAGACAATGAGCAGTTCTTC	CASARLAGDNEQFF
TRBV11-2	NA	TRBJ2-5	TRBD1	TGTGCCAGCAGTTATTACAGGGGTGAGACCCAGTACTTC	CASSYYRGETQYF